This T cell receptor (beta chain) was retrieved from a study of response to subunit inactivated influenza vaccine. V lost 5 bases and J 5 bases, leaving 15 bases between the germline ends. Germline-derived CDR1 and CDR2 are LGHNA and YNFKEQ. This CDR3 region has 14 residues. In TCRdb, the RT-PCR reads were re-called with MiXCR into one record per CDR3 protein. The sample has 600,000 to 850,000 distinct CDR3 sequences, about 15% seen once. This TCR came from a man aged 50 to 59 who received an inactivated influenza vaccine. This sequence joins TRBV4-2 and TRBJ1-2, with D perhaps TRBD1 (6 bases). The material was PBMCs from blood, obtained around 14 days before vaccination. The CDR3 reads CASSRVEGGYGYTF. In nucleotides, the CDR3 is TGTGCCAGCAGCAGGGTGGAGGGGGGTTATGGCTACACCTTC.